This T cell receptor beta chain was obtained from a study of cytomegalovirus exposure and HLA in healthy donors. Produced via immunoSEQ multiplex PCR; TCRdb's table is partial and in-frame only. The sample contains tens of thousands of clones, 94% of which appear only once. There are 13 residues in the CDR3. Germline loops: CDR1 SEHNR, CDR2 FQNEAQ (reference sequence). V gave up 1 base and J gave up 5 bases, with 8 bases separating them. The TCR sequence derives from a man between 18 and 29 years old in good health and CMV-seropositive. Sequenced: PBMCs. The rearrangement links TRBV7-9 to TRBJ1-1, with D unresolved. The DNA of the CDR3 is TGTGCCAGCAGCTTAGAAATCAGGACTGAAGCTTTCTTT. This encodes CASSLEIRTEAFF.